This T cell receptor (beta chain) was observed in a study of post-analysis software for immune sequencing data. cDNA libraries for TCR beta contained unique molecular identifiers. TCRdb ran MiXCR on the PCR reads and lists one entry per CDR3 protein. The table includes approximately 660,000 distinct CDR3 sequences, around 60% detected once. Notes on the study in general: Comparison of patients with controls showed roughly five TRBV segments more frequent in patients, TRBV5-6, TRBV5-1 and TRBV20-1 among them.

This clonotype occurred a few times. Its antigen is still unknown. Per the germline V gene, CDR1 is SGHAT and CDR2 is FQDESV (reference sequence). The trim removed 3 bases at V and 0 bases at J, leaving 18 bases unmatched. This CDR3 has 21 residues. This clonotype was sampled from a girl aged 2 to 9 with multiple sclerosis. Sequencing was done on a sample of blood. The chain combines TRBV11-1 with TRBJ2-4; 9 bases map to TRBD2. The CDR3 spells CASSFTEIIAGDDLAKNIQYF. CDR3 nucleotide sequence: TGTGCCAGCAGCTTTACCGAGATCATAGCGGGGGACGATCTAGCCAAAAACATTCAGTACTTC.